The 30 T cell receptor beta chains reported below all come from one sample, sequenced in a study of cytomegalovirus exposure and HLA in healthy donors (dated by TCRdb to about 2017). The library came from the immunoSEQ multiplex PCR assay. A mixture of 60 forward primers for TCR Vbeta segments and 13 reverse primers for TCR Jbeta segments was used in the multiplex PCR. In its TCRdb copy, this immuneACCESS table keeps in-frame sequences only and misses some clones. Where compared with another copy, unresolved V genes explain less than half of these, and the others have no known cause. The sample table on file contains about 200,000 clones. The top ten hold less than 6.5% of the sample. The specimen sequenced was PBMCs. These receptors originate from a man between 25 and 39 years old in good health and CMV-seronegative.

This chain connects TRBV5-1 to TRBJ1-4; 8 bases agree with TRBD1. The J segment lost 7 bases and the V segment lost 4 bases, leaving 12 bases of the junction unmatched. Per germline, CDR1 SGHRS and CDR2 YFSETQ. This CDR3 contains 16 residues. CDR3 sequence (DNA): TGCGCCAGCAGCCCCGAAGGACAGGGTTCGTTTGAAAAACTGTTTTTT. This encodes CASSPEGQGSFEKLFF.

The gene calls are TRBV5-1 and TRBJ1-2; no clear D gene. Trimming removed 5 bases at V and 8 bases at J, with 19 bases between. The germline CDR1 and CDR2 sequences are SGHRS and YFSETQ. The CDR3 totals 14 residues. CDR3 in amino acids: CASRQGPGGEGYTF. In DNA form, the CDR3 reads TGCGCCAGCAGACAAGGACCCGGAGGAGAGGGCTACACCTTC.

The chain employs TRBV4-1 and TRBJ2-6; 12 bases agree with TRBD1. The V gene end was trimmed by 9 bases and the J gene end by 2 bases; junction bases not matched to a gene: 8. Per the germline V gene, CDR1 is MGHRA and CDR2 is YSYEKL. This CDR3 contains 17 residues. Here the CDR3 reads CASTRDRGLPGANVLTF. The CDR3 DNA sequence: TGCGCCAGTACGAGGGACAGGGGGCTTCCTGGGGCCAACGTCCTGACTTTC.

The chain has TRBV28 and TRBJ1-5; a possible D gene is TRBD1 (6 bases). Looked up from germline, CDR1 is MDHEN and CDR2 is SYDVKM. The CDR3 covers 14 residues. Trimming took off 7 bases at V and 2 bases at J, with 12 bases between the two ends. CDR3 bases: TGTGCCAGCACCGCAGGGGATGGCAATCAGCCCCAGCATTTT. Protein: CASTAGDGNQPQHF.

V gene TRBV19 combines with J gene TRBJ2-1, with TRBD2 matching over 15 bases. This CDR3 has 17 residues. Per the germline V gene, CDR1 is LNHDA and CDR2 is SQIVND (reference sequence). Germline trimming cut 4 bases from V and 7 bases from J; bases unmatched to any gene: 8. The CDR3 region has the DNA TGTGCCAGTAGTACACCCGGACTAGCGGGGGGGCGGAATGAGCAGTTCTTC. Residues: CASSTPGLAGGRNEQFF.

The chain has TRBV5-1 and TRBJ1-5, with 7 bases fitting TRBD1. Germline assignment: CDR1 SGHRS and CDR2 YFSETQ. This CDR3 is 14 amino acids long. The junction had 4 bases not matched to a gene; V was cut back by 3 bases and J by 4 bases. The CDR3 region has the DNA TGCGCCAGCAGCTCCGGACAGGAAAATCAGCCCCAGCATTTT. Translated: CASSSGQENQPQHF.

The chain employs TRBV19 and TRBJ1-2, with 12 positions matching TRBD1. Germline V CDR1 and CDR2: LNHDA, SQIVND (reference sequence). The ends lost 3 bases at V and 7 bases at J; junction bases unmatched: 6. The CDR3 covers 15 residues. CDR3 in amino acids: CASSMTGQGAGGYTF. Here the CDR3 DNA reads TGTGCCAGTAGTATGACGGGACAGGGGGCTGGTGGCTACACCTTC.

J is TRBJ2-5 and V is TRBV7-9, with 9 bases aligning to TRBD1. Germline trimming cut 6 bases from V and 6 bases from J; bases unmatched to any gene: 11. The CDR3 sequence is 15 residues long. Germline loops: CDR1 SEHNR, CDR2 FQNEAQ (reference sequence). The CDR3 sequence: CASRETTGGGKTQYF. Here the CDR3 DNA reads TGTGCCAGCAGGGAAACTACAGGGGGCGGGAAGACCCAGTACTTC.

V is TRBV5-1 and J is TRBJ2-7; tentative D call: TRBD1 (5 bases). CDR3 length: 14 residues. CDR1 and CDR2 from the germline V gene are SGHRS and YFSETQ. V lost 1 base to trimming and J lost 0 bases, with 8 bases between them. The chain's CDR3 is CASSLSRASYEQYF. The CDR3, as DNA: TGCGCCAGCAGCTTGTCCAGGGCCTCCTACGAGCAGTACTTC.

The V call is TRBV13, the J call TRBJ2-7; D not certain. V lost 2 bases and J 3 bases, leaving 8 bases between the germline ends. Per germline, CDR1 PRHDT and CDR2 FYEKMQ (reference sequence). This CDR3 has 13 amino acids. The CDR3 DNA is TGTGCCAGCAGCTTAAGTTCAGGCTACGAGCAGTACTTC. Translating gives CASSLSSGYEQYF.

The CDR3 coding sequence is TGTGCCAGCAGTTTATTCTTGGGACTAGCGGGAGCGGATACGCAGTATTTT. Translating gives CASSLFLGLAGADTQYF. The rearrangement links TRBV27 to TRBJ2-3; 14 bases fit TRBD2. Germline CDR1 MNHEY, CDR2 SMNVEV (reference sequence). CDR3 size: 17 residues. V was clipped by 1 base and J by 6 bases; unmatched bases: 6.

CDR3 DNA: TGCGCCAGCAGCTTGGGGGAGGCCCAAGAGACCCAGTACTTC. Translation gives CASSLGEAQETQYF. The V gene is TRBV5-1, the J gene TRBJ2-5; TRBD2 is a possible D gene (6 bases). Germline V CDR1 and CDR2: SGHRS, YFSETQ. V was trimmed by 0 bases and J by 1 base, leaving 7 bases between them. The CDR3 contains 14 residues.

This chain connects TRBV5-1 to TRBJ2-6; 8 bases line up with TRBD2. Trimming took 4 bases from V and 3 from J; bases not matched to a gene: 12. This CDR3 spans 18 amino acids. Germline V gene lookup returns CDR1 SGHRS and CDR2 YFSETQ. CDR3 DNA sequence: TGCGCCAGCAGCCCCCGAACGGGGGGGGCTATTGGGGCCAACGTCCTGACTTTC. As protein: CASSPRTGGAIGANVLTF.

The chain recombines TRBV5-4 with TRBJ2-7; a possible D gene is TRBD1 (5 bases). CDR3 length: 15 amino acids. Trimming removed 0 bases from V and 1 base from J, with 11 bases in between. Germline V CDR1 and CDR2: SGHNT, YYREEE (reference sequence). Here the CDR3 DNA reads TGTGCCAGCAGCTTGGATCCCAGGGATTCCTACGAGCAGTACTTC. Protein: CASSLDPRDSYEQYF.

The rearrangement joins TRBV2 to TRBJ1-1, with 12 nucleotides matching TRBD1. The junction had 2 bases not matched to a gene; V was cut back by 1 base and J by 5 bases. The CDR3 length is 15 residues. The germline gives CDR1 SNHLY, CDR2 FYNNEI. CDR3: CASSEGDRGRTEAFF. The CDR3 coding sequence is TGTGCCAGCAGTGAAGGGGACAGGGGGCGAACTGAAGCTTTCTTT. Filled out from reference TRBV2 and TRBJ1-1, the complete variable domain reads EPEVTQTPSHQVTQMGQEVILRCVPISNHLYFYWYRQILGQKVEFLVSFYNNEISEKSEIFDDQFSVERPDGSNFTLKIRSTKLEDSAMYFCASSEGDRGRTEAFFGQGTRLTVV.

This sequence joins TRBV7-9 and TRBJ2-7, with 8 bases that match TRBD1. V dropped 4 bases and J dropped 6; count of bases not matched to a gene: 11. CDR3 length: 15 residues. CDR1 SEHNR and CDR2 FQNEAQ come from the germline V gene (reference sequence). The CDR3 loop is CASSSLRGRGTEQYF. CDR3 DNA sequence: TGTGCCAGCAGCTCCCTCAGGGGGCGAGGGACCGAGCAGTACTTC.

The chain recombines TRBV4-1 with TRBJ2-1; D is undetermined. The CDR3 contains 15 residues. Trimming took 4 bases from V and 0 from J, leaving 10 bases between them. Looked up from germline, CDR1 is MGHRA and CDR2 is YSYEKL. The CDR3 loop reads CASSLYFDSYNEQFF. In DNA, the CDR3 is TGCGCCAGCAGCCTCTACTTTGACTCCTACAATGAGCAGTTCTTC.

V and J are TRBV7-9 and TRBJ1-5; 10 bases agree with TRBD1. The germline V gene encodes CDR1 SEHNR and CDR2 FQNEAQ (reference sequence). V shed 1 base, J shed 10 bases, and the junction held 7 bases outside the gene matches. The length of the CDR3 is 15 residues. CDR3 sequence: CASSLGRQGASPQHF. The CDR3 coding sequence is TGTGCCAGCAGCTTAGGTAGACAGGGGGCCTCACCCCAGCATTTT.

The chain employs TRBV2 and TRBJ1-2; D gene uncertain. Per the germline V gene, CDR1 is SNHLY and CDR2 is FYNNEI. This CDR3 contains 13 residues. With 5 bases removed from V and 4 bases from J, the gap between germline ends came to 11 bases. CDR3: CASSTVIIYGYTF. CDR3 nucleotides: TGTGCCAGCAGTACAGTTATAATCTATGGCTACACCTTC.

The chain has TRBV5-4 and TRBJ2-2, with TRBD2 as a possible D gene (6 bases). This CDR3 comprises 17 residues. The germline gives CDR1 SGHNT, CDR2 YYREEE (reference sequence). Trimming took off 0 bases at V and 1 base at J, with 13 bases between the two ends. The CDR3 DNA reads TGTGCCAGCAGCTTGGGCTTGAACGGGGGGAACACCGGGGAGCTGTTTTTT. Protein sequence: CASSLGLNGGNTGELFF. The full variable domain, completed using reference TRBV5-4 and TRBJ2-2, is ETGVTQSPTHLIKTRGQQVTLRCSSQSGHNTVSWYQQALGQGPQFIFQYYREEENGRGNFPPRFSGLQFPNYSSELNVNALELDDSALYLCASSLGLNGGNTGELFFGEGSRLTVL.

The chain uses TRBV6-6 and TRBJ1-4; 10 bases match TRBD1. This CDR3 is 16 amino acids long. After removal of 5 bases from V and 7 bases from J, the junction contained 10 bases not matched to a gene. CDR1 and CDR2 (germline): MNHNY, SVGAGI (reference sequence). The CDR3 sequence is CASSTRGQGTGEKLFF. The CDR3 DNA reads TGTGCCAGCAGTACTCGGGGACAGGGGACGGGTGAAAAACTGTTTTTT.

V is TRBV18 and J is TRBJ2-3; D not resolved. Germline V gene lookup returns CDR1 KGHSH and CDR2 LQKENI. This CDR3 is 15 amino acids long. Trimming cost V 0 bases and J 1 base, with 8 bases left between them. The DNA of the CDR3 is TGTGCCAGCTCACCACCATTCCTCGGCACAGATACGCAGTATTTT. As protein: CASSPPFLGTDTQYF. Variable domain in full (rest from reference TRBV18 and TRBJ2-3): NAGVMQNPRHLVRRRGQEARLRCSPMKGHSHVYWYRQLPEEGLKFMVYLQKENIIDESGMPKERFSAEFPKEGPSILRIQQVVRGDSAAYFCASSPPFLGTDTQYFGPGTRLTVL.

This chain links TRBV19 with TRBJ2-2, with D possibly TRBD1 on 5 matching bases. Deletions cut 7 bases from V and 4 bases from J, with 10 bases between. The CDR3 has 13 residues. The germline gives CDR1 LNHDA, CDR2 SQIVND (reference sequence). This chain's CDR3 is CASTTGVTGELFF. As DNA, the CDR3 is TGTGCCAGTACTACAGGAGTCACCGGGGAGCTGTTTTTT. Based on the CDR3 plus reference TRBV19 and TRBJ2-2, the full variable domain is DGGITQSPKYLFRKEGQNVTLSCEQNLNHDAMYWYRQDPGQGLRLIYYSQIVNDFQKGDIAEGYSVSREKKESFPLTVTSAQKNPTAFYLCASTTGVTGELFFGEGSRLTVL.

The V call is TRBV25-1, the J call TRBJ1-1; TRBD1 matches 7 bases. Losses at the gene ends were 6 bases for V and 3 bases for J; bases not matched to a gene: 10. There are 15 residues in the CDR3. The germline V gene encodes CDR1 MGHDK and CDR2 SYGVNS. The CDR3 nucleotides read TGTGCCAGCAGATCACAGGGGACCGGAGACACTGAAGCTTTCTTT. Protein product: CASRSQGTGDTEAFF.

The chain is built from TRBV19 and TRBJ2-7, with TRBD2 matching 8 bases. Germline CDR1 is LNHDA and CDR2 is SQIVND (reference sequence). Germline trimming cut 8 bases from V and 3 bases from J; bases unmatched to any gene: 15. The CDR3 covers 16 residues. CDR3 sequence: CASSKGTRGVYYEQYF. The CDR3 DNA reads TGTGCCAGTTCAAAGGGGACTAGGGGTGTCTACTACGAGCAGTACTTC.

The J gene is TRBJ2-5, the V gene TRBV11-2; TRBD2 matches 7 bases. The CDR3 has 18 amino acids. V was clipped by 2 bases and J by 4 bases; unmatched bases: 16. Germline-derived CDR1 and CDR2 are SGHAT and FQNNGV. The CDR3 loop is CASSLWSRSGVEGETQYF. CDR3 sequence (DNA): TGTGCCAGCAGCTTATGGAGTAGGAGCGGGGTCGAGGGAGAGACCCAGTACTTC.

The gene calls are TRBV6-4 and TRBJ1-4; TRBD1 matches 10 bases. This CDR3 comprises 15 residues. The germline V gene has CDR1 MRHNA and CDR2 SNTAGT. V gave up 0 bases and J gave up 8 bases; unmatched junction bases: 3. CDR3 in amino acids: CASSDSGTGEEKLFF. The CDR3, as DNA: TGTGCCAGCAGTGACTCCGGGACAGGGGAAGAAAAACTGTTTTTT.

The chain couples TRBV28 to TRBJ1-2, with D perhaps TRBD1 (5 bases). V was pared by 8 bases and J by 0 bases, with 13 bases between. The CDR3 consists of 14 residues. From germline, CDR1 is MDHEN and CDR2 SYDVKM. The CDR3 loop reads CASSLEGPNYGYTF. The DNA of the CDR3 is TGTGCCAGCTCCTTGGAGGGGCCTAACTATGGCTACACCTTC.

V gene TRBV5-1 combines with J gene TRBJ2-1, with a tentative D call TRBD2 (6 bases). V was cut by 2 bases and J by 5 bases, with 14 bases left in between. The CDR3 is made up of 15 amino acids. Looked up from germline, CDR1 is SGHRS and CDR2 is YFSETQ. In nucleotides, the CDR3 is TGCGCCAGCAGCTTCGAACTAGCAGGCGACAATGAGCAGTTCTTC. Amino acid sequence: CASSFELAGDNEQFF.

The CDR3 protein is CASSVGGLAGGPGQFF. As DNA, the CDR3 is TGTGCCAGCAGTGTGGGGGGACTAGCGGGAGGGCCGGGCCAGTTCTTC. The chain recombines TRBV27 with TRBJ2-1; 16 bases match TRBD2. CDR3 size: 16 residues. J was trimmed by 13 bases and V by 5 bases; bases with no gene match: 11. Germline CDR1 reads MNHEY; CDR2 reads SMNVEV (reference sequence).